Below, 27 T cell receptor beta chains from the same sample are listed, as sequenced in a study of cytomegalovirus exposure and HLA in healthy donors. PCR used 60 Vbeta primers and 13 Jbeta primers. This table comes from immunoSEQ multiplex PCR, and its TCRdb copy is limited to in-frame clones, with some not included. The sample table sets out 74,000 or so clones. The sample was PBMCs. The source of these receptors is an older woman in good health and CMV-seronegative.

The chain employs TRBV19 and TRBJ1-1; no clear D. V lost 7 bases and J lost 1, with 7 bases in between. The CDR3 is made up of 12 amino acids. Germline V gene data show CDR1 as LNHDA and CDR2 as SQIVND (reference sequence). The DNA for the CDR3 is TGTGCCAGTACCCTGAGGAACACTGAAGCTTTCTTT. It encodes CASTLRNTEAFF.

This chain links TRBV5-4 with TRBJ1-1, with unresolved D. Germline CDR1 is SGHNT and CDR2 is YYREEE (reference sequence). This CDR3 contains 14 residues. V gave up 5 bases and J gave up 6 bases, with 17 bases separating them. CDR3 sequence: CASRPGNQAAEAFF. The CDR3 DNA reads TGTGCCAGCAGGCCGGGAAATCAGGCGGCTGAAGCTTTCTTT. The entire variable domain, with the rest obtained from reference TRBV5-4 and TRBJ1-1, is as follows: ETGVTQSPTHLIKTRGQQVTLRCSSQSGHNTVSWYQQALGQGPQFIFQYYREEENGRGNFPPRFSGLQFPNYSSELNVNALELDDSALYLCASRPGNQAAEAFFGQGTRLTVV.

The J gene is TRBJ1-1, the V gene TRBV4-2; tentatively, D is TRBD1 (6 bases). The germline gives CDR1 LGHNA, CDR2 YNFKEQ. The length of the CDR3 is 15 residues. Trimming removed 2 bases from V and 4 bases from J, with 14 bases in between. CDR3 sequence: CASSQRTAEGTEAFF. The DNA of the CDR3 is TGTGCCAGCAGCCAAAGGACAGCCGAGGGCACTGAAGCTTTCTTT.

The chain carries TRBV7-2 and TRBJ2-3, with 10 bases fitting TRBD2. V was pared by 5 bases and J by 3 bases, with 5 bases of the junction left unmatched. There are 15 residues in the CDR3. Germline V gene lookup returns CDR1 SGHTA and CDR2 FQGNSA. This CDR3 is CASSRASGGTDTQYF. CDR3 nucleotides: TGTGCCAGCAGCCGAGCTAGCGGGGGTACAGATACGCAGTATTTT.

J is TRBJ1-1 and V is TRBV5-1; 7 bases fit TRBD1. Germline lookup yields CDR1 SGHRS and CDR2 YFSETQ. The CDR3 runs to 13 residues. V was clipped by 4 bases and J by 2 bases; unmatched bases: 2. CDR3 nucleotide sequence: TGCGCCAGCAGCCGACAGGGAAACACTGAAGCTTTCTTT. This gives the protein CASSRQGNTEAFF.

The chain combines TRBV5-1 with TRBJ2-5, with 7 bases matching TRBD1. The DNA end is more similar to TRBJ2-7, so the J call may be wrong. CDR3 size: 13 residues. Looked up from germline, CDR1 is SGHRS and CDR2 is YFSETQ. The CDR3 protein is CASQQGTGYEQYF. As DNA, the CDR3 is TGCGCCAGCCAACAGGGGACGGGCTACGAGCAGTACTTC.

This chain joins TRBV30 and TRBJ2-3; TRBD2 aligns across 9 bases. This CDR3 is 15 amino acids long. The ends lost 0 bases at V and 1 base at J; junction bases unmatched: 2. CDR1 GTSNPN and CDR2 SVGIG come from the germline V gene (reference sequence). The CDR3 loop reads CAWSVRTSGTDTQYF. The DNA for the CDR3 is TGTGCCTGGAGTGTACGGACTAGCGGCACAGATACGCAGTATTTT.

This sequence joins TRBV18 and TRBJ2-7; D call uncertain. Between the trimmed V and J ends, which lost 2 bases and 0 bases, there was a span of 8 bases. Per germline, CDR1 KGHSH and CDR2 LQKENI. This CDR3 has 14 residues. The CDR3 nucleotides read TGTGCCAGCTCACCAATACAGACCTCCTACGAGCAGTACTTC. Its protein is CASSPIQTSYEQYF.

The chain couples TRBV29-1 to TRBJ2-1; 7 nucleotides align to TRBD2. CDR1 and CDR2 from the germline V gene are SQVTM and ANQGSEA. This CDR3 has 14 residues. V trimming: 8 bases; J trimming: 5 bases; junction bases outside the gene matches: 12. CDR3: CSSLTSSSDNEQFF. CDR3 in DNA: TGCAGCTCATTGACTAGCTCGAGCGACAATGAGCAGTTCTTC.

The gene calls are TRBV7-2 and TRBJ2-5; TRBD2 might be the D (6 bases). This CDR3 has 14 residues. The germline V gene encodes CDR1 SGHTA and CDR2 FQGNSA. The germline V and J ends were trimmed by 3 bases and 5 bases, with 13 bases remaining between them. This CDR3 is CASSFGAGRETQYF. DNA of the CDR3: TGTGCCAGCAGCTTCGGAGCGGGTAGGGAGACCCAGTACTTC.

CDR3 residues: CASSLGQGPYNEQFF. CDR3 sequence (DNA): TGTGCCAGCAGCTTGGGACAGGGGCCCTACAATGAGCAGTTCTTC. The J gene is TRBJ2-1, the V gene TRBV5-6; TRBD1 agrees at 8 bases. With V trimmed by 0 bases and J by 2 bases, 1 base remained unmatched. The CDR3 is 15 amino acids. The germline V gene encodes CDR1 SGHDT and CDR2 YYEEEE.

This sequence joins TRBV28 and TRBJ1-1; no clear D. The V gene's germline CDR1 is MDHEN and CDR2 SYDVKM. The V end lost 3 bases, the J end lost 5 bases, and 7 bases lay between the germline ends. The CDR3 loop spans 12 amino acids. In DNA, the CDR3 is TGTGCCAGCAGTTTCTCGTTAACTGAAGCTTTCTTT. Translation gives CASSFSLTEAFF.

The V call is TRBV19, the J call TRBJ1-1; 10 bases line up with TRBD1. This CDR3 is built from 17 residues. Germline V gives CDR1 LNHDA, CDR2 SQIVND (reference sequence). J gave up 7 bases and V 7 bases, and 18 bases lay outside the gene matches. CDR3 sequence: CASKPVVGQGGTFEAFF. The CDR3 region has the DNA TGTGCCAGTAAGCCCGTGGTTGGACAGGGGGGCACTTTTGAAGCTTTCTTT.

The CDR3: CASSPLGGSSYEQYF. The CDR3, as DNA: TGTGCCAGCAGCCCCCTTGGCGGGAGTTCCTACGAGCAGTACTTC. The V call is TRBV7-2, the J call TRBJ2-7; TRBD2 matches 7 bases. Germline trimming cut 5 bases from V and 1 base from J; bases unmatched to any gene: 8. The CDR3 spans 15 residues. Germline CDR1 reads SGHTA; CDR2 reads FQGNSA.

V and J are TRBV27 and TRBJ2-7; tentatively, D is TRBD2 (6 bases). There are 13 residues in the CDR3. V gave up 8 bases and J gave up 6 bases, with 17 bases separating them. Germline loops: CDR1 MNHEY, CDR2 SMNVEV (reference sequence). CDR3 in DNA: TGTGCCAGCGCGACTGCGGGAAGAGGCGAGCAGTACTTC. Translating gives CASATAGRGEQYF.

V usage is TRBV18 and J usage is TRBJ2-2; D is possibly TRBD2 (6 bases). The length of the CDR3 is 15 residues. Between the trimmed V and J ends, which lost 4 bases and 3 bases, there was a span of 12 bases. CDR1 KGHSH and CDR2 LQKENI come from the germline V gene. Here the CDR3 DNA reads TGTGCCAGCTCACTCGTCAGGGAGGACACCGGGGAGCTGTTTTTT. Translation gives CASSLVREDTGELFF.

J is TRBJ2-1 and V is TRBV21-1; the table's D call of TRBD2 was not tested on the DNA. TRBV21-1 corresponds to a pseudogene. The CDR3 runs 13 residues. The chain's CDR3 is CASSKESRGGQFF. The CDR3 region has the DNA TGTGCCAGCAGCAAAGAGTCGAGGGGAGGGCAGTTCTTC.

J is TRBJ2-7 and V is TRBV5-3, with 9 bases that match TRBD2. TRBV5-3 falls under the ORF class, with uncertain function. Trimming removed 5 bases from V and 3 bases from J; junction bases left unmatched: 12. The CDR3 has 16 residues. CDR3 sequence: CARRWRDSGRIYEQYF. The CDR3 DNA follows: TGTGCCAGAAGGTGGCGGGATAGCGGGAGAATCTACGAGCAGTACTTC.

CDR3 residues: CASSLAAGVPTDTQYF. In nucleotides, the CDR3 is TGCGCCAGCAGCTTGGCCGCGGGAGTTCCCACAGATACGCAGTATTTT. This sequence joins TRBV5-1 and TRBJ2-3, with 7 bases lining up with TRBD2. Trimming at V came to 0 bases and at J to 2 bases, leaving 6 bases not matched to a gene. The germline V gene encodes CDR1 SGHRS and CDR2 YFSETQ. The CDR3 sequence is 16 residues long. The full variable domain, completed using reference TRBV5-1 and TRBJ2-3, is KAGVTQTPRYLIKTRGQQVTLSCSPISGHRSVSWYQQTPGQGLQFLFEYFSETQRNKGNFPGRFSGRQFSNSRSEMNVSTLELGDSALYLCASSLAAGVPTDTQYFGPGTRLTVL.

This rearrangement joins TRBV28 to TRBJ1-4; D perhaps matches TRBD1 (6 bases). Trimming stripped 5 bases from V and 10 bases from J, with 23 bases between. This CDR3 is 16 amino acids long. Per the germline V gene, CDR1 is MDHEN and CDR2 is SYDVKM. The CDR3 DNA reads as TGTGCCAGCAGTCCCCATGGGACAACCGATTGGGGAAAACTGTTTTTT. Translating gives CASSPHGTTDWGKLFF.

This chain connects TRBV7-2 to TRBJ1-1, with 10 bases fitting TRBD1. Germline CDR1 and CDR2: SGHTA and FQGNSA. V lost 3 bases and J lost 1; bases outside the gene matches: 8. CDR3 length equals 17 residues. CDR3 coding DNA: TGTGCCAGCAGCTTGGGACAGGGGTTATTCCGGAACACTGAAGCTTTCTTT. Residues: CASSLGQGLFRNTEAFF. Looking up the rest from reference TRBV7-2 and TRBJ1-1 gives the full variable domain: GAGVSQSPSNKVTEKGKDVELRCDPISGHTALYWYRQSLGQGLEFLIYFQGNSAPDKSGLPSDRFSAERTGGSVSTLTIQRTQQEDSAVYLCASSLGQGLFRNTEAFFGQGTRLTVV.

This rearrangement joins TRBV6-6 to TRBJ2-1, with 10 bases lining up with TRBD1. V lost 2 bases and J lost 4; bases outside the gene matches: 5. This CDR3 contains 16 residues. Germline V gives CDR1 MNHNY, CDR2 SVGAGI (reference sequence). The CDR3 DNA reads TGTGCCAGCAGTTACCCGGGACAGGGGAGTTACAATGAGCAGTTCTTC. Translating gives CASSYPGQGSYNEQFF.

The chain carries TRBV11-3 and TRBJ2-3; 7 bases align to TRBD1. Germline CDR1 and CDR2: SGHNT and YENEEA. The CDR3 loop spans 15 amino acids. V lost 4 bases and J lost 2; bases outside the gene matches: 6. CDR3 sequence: CASSSGTESTDTQYF. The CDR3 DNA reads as TGTGCCAGCAGCTCCGGGACAGAGTCCACAGATACGCAGTATTTT.

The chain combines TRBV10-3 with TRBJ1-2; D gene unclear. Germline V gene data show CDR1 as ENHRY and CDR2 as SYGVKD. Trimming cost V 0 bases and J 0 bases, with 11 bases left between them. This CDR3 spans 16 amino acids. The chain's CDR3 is CAISESGGPSNYGYTF. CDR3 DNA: TGTGCCATCAGTGAGTCAGGTGGGCCCTCTAACTATGGCTACACCTTC.

The CDR3: CASSAARGPDEQFF. The CDR3 DNA reads TGTGCCAGCAGCGCCGCCAGGGGGCCGGATGAGCAGTTCTTC. The chain is built from TRBV7-9 and TRBJ2-1, with 8 bases fitting TRBD1. The J segment lost 8 bases and the V segment lost 5 bases, leaving 8 bases of the junction unmatched. CDR1 is SEHNR, CDR2 FQNEAQ, per germline (reference sequence). This CDR3 contains 14 residues.

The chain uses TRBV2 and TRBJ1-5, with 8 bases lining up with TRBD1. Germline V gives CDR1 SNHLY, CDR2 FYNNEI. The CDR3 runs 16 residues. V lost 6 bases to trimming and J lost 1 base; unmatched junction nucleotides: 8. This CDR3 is CASSKRTGTSNQPQHF. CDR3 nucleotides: TGTGCCAGCAGCAAAAGGACAGGGACCAGCAATCAGCCCCAGCATTTT.

The CDR3 spells CASSIDSGKGTEAFF. Written as DNA, the CDR3 is TGTGCCAGTAGTATAGATTCGGGGAAGGGCACTGAAGCTTTCTTT. The V and J genes are TRBV19 and TRBJ1-1; no firm D call. Germline V lookup: CDR1 LNHDA, CDR2 SQIVND (reference sequence). Trimming left V 0 bases short and J 4 bases short, with 12 bases between. The CDR3 is made up of 15 amino acids.